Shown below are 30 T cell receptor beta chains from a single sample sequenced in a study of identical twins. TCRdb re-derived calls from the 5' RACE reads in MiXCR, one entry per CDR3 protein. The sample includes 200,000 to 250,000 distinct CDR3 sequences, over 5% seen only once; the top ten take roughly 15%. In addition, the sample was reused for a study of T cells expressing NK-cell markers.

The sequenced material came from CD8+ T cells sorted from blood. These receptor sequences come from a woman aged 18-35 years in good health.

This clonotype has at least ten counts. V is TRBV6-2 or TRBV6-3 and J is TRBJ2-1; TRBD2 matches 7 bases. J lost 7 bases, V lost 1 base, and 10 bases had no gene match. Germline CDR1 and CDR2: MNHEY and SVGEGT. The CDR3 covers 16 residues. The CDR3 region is CASSYWAGEGPNEQFF. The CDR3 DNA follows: TGTGCCAGCAGTTACTGGGCCGGGGAGGGACCAAATGAGCAGTTCTTC.

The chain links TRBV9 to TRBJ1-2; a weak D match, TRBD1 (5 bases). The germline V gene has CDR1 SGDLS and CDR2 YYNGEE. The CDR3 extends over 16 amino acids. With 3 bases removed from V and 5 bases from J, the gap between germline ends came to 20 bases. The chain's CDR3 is CASSAAVGAGGYGYTF. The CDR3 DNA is TGTGCCAGCAGCGCCGCCGTCGGGGCAGGTGGATATGGCTACACCTTC.

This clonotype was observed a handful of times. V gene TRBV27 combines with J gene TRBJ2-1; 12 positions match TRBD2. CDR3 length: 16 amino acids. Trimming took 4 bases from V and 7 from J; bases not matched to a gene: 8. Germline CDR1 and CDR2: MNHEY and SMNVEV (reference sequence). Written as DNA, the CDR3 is TGTGCCAGCAGTTCTCTAGCGGGAGGGCCGGGGAATGAGCAGTTCTTC. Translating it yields CASSSLAGGPGNEQFF.

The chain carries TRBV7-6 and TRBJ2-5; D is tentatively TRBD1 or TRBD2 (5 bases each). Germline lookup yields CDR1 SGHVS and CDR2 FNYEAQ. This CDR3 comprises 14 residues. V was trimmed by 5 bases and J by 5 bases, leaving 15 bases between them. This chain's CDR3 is CASSPGAPRETQYF. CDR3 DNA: TGTGCCAGCAGCCCCGGGGCACCGCGGGAGACCCAGTACTTC.

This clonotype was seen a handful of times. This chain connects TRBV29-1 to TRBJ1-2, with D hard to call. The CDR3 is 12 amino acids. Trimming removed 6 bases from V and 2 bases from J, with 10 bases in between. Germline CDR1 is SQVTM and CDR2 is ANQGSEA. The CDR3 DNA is TGCAGCGTGGACCCGAGGAACTATGGCTACACCTTC. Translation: CSVDPRNYGYTF. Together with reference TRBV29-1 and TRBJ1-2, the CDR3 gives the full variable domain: SAVISQKPSRDICQRGTSLTIQCQVDSQVTMMFWYRQQPGQSLTLIATANQGSEATYESGFVIDKFPISRPNLTFSTLTVSNMSPEDSSIYLCSVDPRNYGYTFGSGTRLTVV.

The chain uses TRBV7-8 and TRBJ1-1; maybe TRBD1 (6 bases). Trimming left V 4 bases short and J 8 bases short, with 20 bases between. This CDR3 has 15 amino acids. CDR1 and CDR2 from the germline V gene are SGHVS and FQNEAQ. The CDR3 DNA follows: TGTGCCAGCAGCTCCACAGGTCGTTGGACAGAGGAAGCTTTCTTT. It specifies CASSSTGRWTEEAFF.

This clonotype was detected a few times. The CDR3 region is CASSPMGDSLGTGEQYF. The CDR3 DNA reads TGCGCCAGCAGCCCCATGGGCGACAGCCTGGGGACGGGGGAGCAGTACTTC. The genes are TRBV10-2 and TRBJ2-7; D tentatively reads TRBD1 or TRBD2 (5 bases each). The V and J ends lost 6 bases and 7 bases respectively, with 28 bases between them. The CDR3 is 17 amino acids. Germline CDR1 WSHSY, CDR2 SAAADI.

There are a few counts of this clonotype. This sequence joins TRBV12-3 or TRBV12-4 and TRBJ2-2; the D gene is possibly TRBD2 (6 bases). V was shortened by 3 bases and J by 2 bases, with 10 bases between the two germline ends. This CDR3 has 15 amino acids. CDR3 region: CASSFGTPNTGELFF. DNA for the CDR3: TGTGCCAGCAGTTTTGGGACTCCCAACACCGGGGAGCTGTTTTTT.

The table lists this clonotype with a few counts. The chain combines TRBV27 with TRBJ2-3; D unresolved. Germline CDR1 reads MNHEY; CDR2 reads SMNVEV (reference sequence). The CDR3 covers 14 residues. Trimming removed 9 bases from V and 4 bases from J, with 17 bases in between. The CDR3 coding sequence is TGTGCCAGTTCCGTAGGATCCTCCCCAGATACGCAGTATTTT. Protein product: CASSVGSSPDTQYF.

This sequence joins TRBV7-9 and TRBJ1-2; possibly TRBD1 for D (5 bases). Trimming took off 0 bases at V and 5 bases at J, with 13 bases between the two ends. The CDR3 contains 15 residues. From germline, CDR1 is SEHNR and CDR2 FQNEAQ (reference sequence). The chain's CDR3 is CASSLAPGLKYGYTF. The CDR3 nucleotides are TGTGCCAGCAGCTTAGCGCCGGGGCTCAAATATGGCTACACCTTC.

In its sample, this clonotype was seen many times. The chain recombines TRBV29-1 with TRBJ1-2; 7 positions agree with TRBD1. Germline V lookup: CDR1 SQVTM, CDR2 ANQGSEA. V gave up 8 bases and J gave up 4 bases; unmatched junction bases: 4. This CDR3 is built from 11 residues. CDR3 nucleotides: TGCAGCCTTAGGGGGCTCTATGGCTACACCTTC. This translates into CSLRGLYGYTF.

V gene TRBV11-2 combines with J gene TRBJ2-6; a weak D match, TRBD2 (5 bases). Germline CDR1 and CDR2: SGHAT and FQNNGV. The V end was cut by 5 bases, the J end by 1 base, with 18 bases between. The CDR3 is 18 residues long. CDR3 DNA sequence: TGTGCCAGCAGCCAATCTCTCGGTGGGGAGTCTGGGGCCAACGTCCTGACTTTC. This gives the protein CASSQSLGGESGANVLTF.

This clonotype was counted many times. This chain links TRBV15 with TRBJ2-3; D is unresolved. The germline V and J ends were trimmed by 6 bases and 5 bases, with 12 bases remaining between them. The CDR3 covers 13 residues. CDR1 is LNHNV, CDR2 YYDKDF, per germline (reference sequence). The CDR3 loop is CATRPGSGDTQYF. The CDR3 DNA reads TGTGCCACCAGACCCGGTTCTGGAGATACGCAGTATTTT.

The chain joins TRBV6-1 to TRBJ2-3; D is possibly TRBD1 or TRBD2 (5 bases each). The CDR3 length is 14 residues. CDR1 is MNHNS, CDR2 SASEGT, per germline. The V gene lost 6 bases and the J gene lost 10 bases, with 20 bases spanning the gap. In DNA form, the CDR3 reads TGTGCCAGCAGCCCCCACGGGAATTGGGACGCGCAGTATTTT. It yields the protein CASSPHGNWDAQYF.

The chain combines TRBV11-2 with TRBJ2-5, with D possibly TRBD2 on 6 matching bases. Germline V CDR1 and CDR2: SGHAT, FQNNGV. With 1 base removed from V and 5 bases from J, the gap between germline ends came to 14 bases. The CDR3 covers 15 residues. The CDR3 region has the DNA TGTGCCAGCAGCTTAGGGAGGGGCAGTACGGAGACCCAGTACTTC. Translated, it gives CASSLGRGSTETQYF.

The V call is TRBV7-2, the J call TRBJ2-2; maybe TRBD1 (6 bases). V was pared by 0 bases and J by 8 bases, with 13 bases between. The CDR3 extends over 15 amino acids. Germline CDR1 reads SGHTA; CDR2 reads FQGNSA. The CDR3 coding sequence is TGTGCCAGCAGCTTAGCGCGGACAGCCGCAGGGGAGCTGTTTTTT. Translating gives CASSLARTAAGELFF.

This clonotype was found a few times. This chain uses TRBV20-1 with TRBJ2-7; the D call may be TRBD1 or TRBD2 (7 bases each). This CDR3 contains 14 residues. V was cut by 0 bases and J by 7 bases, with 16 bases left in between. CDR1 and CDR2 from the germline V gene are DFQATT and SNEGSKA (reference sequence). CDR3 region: CSARDQGGGAEQYF. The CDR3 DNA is TGCAGTGCTAGAGATCAGGGAGGGGGCGCAGAGCAGTACTTC.

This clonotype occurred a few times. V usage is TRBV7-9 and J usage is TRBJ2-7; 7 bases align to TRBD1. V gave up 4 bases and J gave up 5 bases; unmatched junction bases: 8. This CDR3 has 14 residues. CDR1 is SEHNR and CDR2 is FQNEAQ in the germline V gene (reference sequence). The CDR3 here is CASSSSTGTNEQYF. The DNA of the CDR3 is TGTGCCAGCAGCTCTTCGACAGGGACCAACGAGCAGTACTTC.

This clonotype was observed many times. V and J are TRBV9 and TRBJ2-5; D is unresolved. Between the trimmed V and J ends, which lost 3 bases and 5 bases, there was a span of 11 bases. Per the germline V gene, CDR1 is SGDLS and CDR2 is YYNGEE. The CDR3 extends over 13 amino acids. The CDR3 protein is CASSGDNRETQYF. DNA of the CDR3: TGTGCCAGCAGCGGAGACAACCGGGAGACCCAGTACTTC.

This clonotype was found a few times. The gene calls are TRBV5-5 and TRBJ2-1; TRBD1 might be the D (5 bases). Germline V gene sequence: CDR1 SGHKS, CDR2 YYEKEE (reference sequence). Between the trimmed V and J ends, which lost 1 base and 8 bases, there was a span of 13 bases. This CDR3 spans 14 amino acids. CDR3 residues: CASSLSRVKHEQFF. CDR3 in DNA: TGTGCCAGCAGCTTGTCCAGGGTGAAGCATGAGCAGTTCTTC.

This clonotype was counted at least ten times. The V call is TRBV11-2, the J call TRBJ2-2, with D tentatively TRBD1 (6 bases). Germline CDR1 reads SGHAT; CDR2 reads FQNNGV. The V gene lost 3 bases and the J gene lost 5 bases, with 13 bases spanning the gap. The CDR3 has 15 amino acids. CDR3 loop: CASSFRTEVTGELFF. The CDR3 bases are TGTGCCAGCAGCTTTAGGACAGAGGTTACCGGGGAGCTGTTTTTT.

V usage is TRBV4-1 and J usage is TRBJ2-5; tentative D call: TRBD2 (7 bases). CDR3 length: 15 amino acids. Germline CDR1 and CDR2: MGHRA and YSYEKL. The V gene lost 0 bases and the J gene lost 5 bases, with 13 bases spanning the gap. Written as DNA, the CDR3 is TGCGCCAGCAGCCAAGAAGGGGGGGATTTGGAGACCCAGTACTTC. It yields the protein CASSQEGGDLETQYF.

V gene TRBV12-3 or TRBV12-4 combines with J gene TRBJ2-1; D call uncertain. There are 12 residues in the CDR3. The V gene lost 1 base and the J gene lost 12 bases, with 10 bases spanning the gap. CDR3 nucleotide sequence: TGTGCCAGCAGTTTAGAGGGTTTATGGCAGTTCTTC. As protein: CASSLEGLWQFF.

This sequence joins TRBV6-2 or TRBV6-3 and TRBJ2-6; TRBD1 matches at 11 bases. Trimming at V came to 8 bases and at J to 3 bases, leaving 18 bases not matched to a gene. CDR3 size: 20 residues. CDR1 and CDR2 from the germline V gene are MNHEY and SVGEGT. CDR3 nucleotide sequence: TGTGCCAGCTCGAGGACAGGGGGCGTTGGACGTTCTGTTGGGGCCAACGTCCTGACTTTC. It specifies CASSRTGGVGRSVGANVLTF.

The CDR3 region is CASSQGGRGEQFF. The CDR3 DNA is TGCGCCAGCAGCCAAGGGGGTAGGGGCGAGCAGTTCTTC. The chain recombines TRBV4-1 with TRBJ2-1; a possible D gene is TRBD1 (5 bases). CDR1 MGHRA and CDR2 YSYEKL come from the germline V gene. The V end was cut by 1 base, the J end by 10 bases, with 11 bases between. The CDR3 is 13 residues long.

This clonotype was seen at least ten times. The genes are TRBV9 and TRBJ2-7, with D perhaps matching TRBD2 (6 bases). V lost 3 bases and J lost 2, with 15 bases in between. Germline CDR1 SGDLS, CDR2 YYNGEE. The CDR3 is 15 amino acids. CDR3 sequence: CASSALAGPPYEQYF. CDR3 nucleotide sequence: TGTGCCAGCAGCGCCTTGGCGGGGCCCCCCTACGAGCAGTACTTC.

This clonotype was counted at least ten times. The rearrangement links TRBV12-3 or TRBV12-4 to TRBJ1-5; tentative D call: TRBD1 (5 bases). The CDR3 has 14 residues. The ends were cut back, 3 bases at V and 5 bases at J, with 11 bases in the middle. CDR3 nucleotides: TGTGCCAGCAGTTTGGGGCAGGGTTATCAGCCCCAGCATTTT. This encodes CASSLGQGYQPQHF.

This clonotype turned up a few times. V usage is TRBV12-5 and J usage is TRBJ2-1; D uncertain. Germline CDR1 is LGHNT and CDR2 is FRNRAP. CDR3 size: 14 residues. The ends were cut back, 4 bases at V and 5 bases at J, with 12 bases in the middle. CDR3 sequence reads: CASGSGVRNNEQFF. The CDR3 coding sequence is TGTGCTAGTGGTTCCGGAGTCCGTAACAATGAGCAGTTCTTC.

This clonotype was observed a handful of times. The CDR3 sequence is CASSLSRYRGRDEQYF. Here the CDR3 DNA reads TGTGCCAGCAGCTTATCACGCTACCGAGGGCGGGACGAGCAGTACTTC. The gene calls are TRBV7-2 and TRBJ2-7; TRBD2 is a possible D gene (5 bases). The CDR3 spans 16 residues. Trimming pared 2 bases from V and 5 bases from J, leaving 19 bases between. Per germline, CDR1 SGHTA and CDR2 FQGNSA.

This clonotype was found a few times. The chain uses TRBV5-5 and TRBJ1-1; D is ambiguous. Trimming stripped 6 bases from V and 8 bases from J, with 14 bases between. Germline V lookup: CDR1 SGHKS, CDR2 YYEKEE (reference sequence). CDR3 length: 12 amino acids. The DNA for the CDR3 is TGTGCCAGCACCGACGTCGGGCGGGAAGCTTTCTTT. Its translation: CASTDVGREAFF.